Listed below are T cell receptor beta chains from one sample, sequenced in a study of T-cell reconstitution after alpha-beta-depleted transplantation in children. One entry per CDR3 protein, called by TCRdb with MiXCR from the PCR reads. This table holds around 580,000 distinct CDR3 sequences, 27% found once. Sequenced here: PBMCs, sampled before TCRalphabeta/CD19-depleted stem cell transplant. The source is a boy in the first two years of life with Wiskott-Aldrich syndrome, due to receive a stem cell transplant. Both conserved end residues are part of each CDR3. A D gene is named only where the DNA matches it firmly. Rows may omit the clone size; those that give it use once, few, many or a size class.

TRBV18,13,TRBJ2-1,-,few,TGTGCCAGCTCACCAGGGCTAGTCCATGAGCAGTTCTTC,CASSPGLVHEQFF
TRBV9,15,TRBJ2-6,-,-,TGTGCCAGCAGCGTATGGACAACTGGGGCCAACGTCCTGACTTTC,CASSVWTTGANVLTF
TRBV5-1,13,TRBJ1-4,-,-,TGCGCCAGCAGCTTGGAGCATGAGCGGGAACTGTTTTTT,CASSLEHERELFF
TRBV5-1,15,TRBJ2-7,TRBD2,-,TGCGCCAGCAGCGGTAGCGGGATCTTTTCCTACGAGCAGTACTTC,CASSGSGIFSYEQYF
TRBV10-3,12,TRBJ2-3,-,-,TGTGCCATCGGGGGTAGCGGTGATACGCAGTATTTT,CAIGGSGDTQYF
TRBV10-3,15,TRBJ2-5,TRBD2,few,TGTGCCACGGGACTAGCGGGAGGCATCCAAGAGACCCAGTACTTC,CATGLAGGIQETQYF
TRBV18,15,TRBJ2-2,TRBD1,-,TGTGCCAGCTCACCACCCCGACAGGGAACCGGGGAGCTGTTTTTT,CASSPPRQGTGELFF
TRBV12-3/TRBV12-4,15,TRBJ2-5,-,few,TGTGCCAGCACCTCCCGGGCAGGGGCGGGGGAGACCCAGTACTTC,CASTSRAGAGETQYF
TRBV7-9,13,TRBJ1-6,-,-,TGTGCCAGCAGCTCCAGGGAGAATTCACCCCTCCACTTT,CASSSRENSPLHF
TRBV28,13,TRBJ2-5,-,few,TGTGCCAGCAGTGTAGGTAGCCGGGAGACCCAGTACTTC,CASSVGSRETQYF
TRBV6-2/TRBV6-3,16,TRBJ2-7,-,few,TGTGCCAGCAGTTTAGAACCGGGACACCAGAACTACGAGCAGTACTTC,CASSLEPGHQNYEQYF
TRBV6-5,17,TRBJ1-1,TRBD1,-,TGTGCCAGCAGTTCCTCACGACAGGGGCCCCTGAACACTGAAGCTTTCTTT,CASSSSRQGPLNTEAFF
TRBV6-5,17,TRBJ2-5,TRBD1,few,TGTGCCAGCAGTTACTCGATTTCGACAGGGGGCTTGAAGACCCAGTACTTC,CASSYSISTGGLKTQYF
TRBV27,15,TRBJ2-7,TRBD2,-,TGTGCCAGCAGTTTATTTAGCGGGAGGATCTACGAGCAGTACTTC,CASSLFSGRIYEQYF
TRBV20-1,12,TRBJ2-5,-,few,TGCAGTGCTTTACAGGGTCGAGAGACCCAGTACTTC,CSALQGRETQYF
TRBV11-1,17,TRBJ2-3,TRBD1,-,TGTGCCAGCAGCCCCGGGGACAGGTCTTTTTGGATGGATACGCAGTATTTT,CASSPGDRSFWMDTQYF
TRBV20-1,10,TRBJ2-5,-,few,TGCAGTGCTGGGGTTTCGGCCCAGTACTTC,CSAGVSAQYF
TRBV28,14,TRBJ2-7,-,-,TGTGCCAGCAGCCCAGTGGACAAGACCTACGAGCAGTACTTC,CASSPVDKTYEQYF
TRBV5-1,14,TRBJ2-1,-,-,TGCGCCAGCAGCTTCTGGGACACTGACAATGAGCAGTTCTTC,CASSFWDTDNEQFF
TRBV5-1,14,TRBJ1-4,TRBD1,few,TGCGCCAGCAGCACAGGGACAGATAATGAAAAACTGTTTTTT,CASSTGTDNEKLFF
TRBV20-1,13,TRBJ1-3,-,-,TGCAGTGCTAGTGGGGGAAGGGGAAACACCATATATTTT,CSASGGRGNTIYF
TRBV20-1,15,TRBJ2-7,TRBD2,few,TGCAGTGCTAGAGGTCGGACTAGCGGAACCTACGAGCAGTACTTC,CSARGRTSGTYEQYF
TRBV12-3/TRBV12-4,16,TRBJ2-1,TRBD2,few,TGTGCCAGCAGTAGGGGACTAGCGGGATTGGGAAATGAGCAGTTCTTC,CASSRGLAGLGNEQFF
TRBV5-1,14,TRBJ2-2,-,-,TGCGCCAGCAGCTTGGTTGTGGGGGCGTCGGAGCTGTTTTTT,CASSLVVGASELFF
TRBV7-9,15,TRBJ2-5,-,few,TGTGCCAGCAGCTTAAGATTCCGGCTACCAGAGACCCAGTACTTC,CASSLRFRLPETQYF
TRBV5-4,15,TRBJ2-7,TRBD2,-,TGTGCCAGCGGCCCAAAGACTAGCGGTTCCTACGAGCAGTACTTC,CASGPKTSGSYEQYF
TRBV5-1,14,TRBJ2-1,-,-,TGCGCCAGCAGTAAAGGGACTGTCTACAATGAGCAGTTCTTC,CASSKGTVYNEQFF
TRBV3-1,13,TRBJ2-3,-,-,TGTGCCAGCAGCCTGGACCCAGTGCCTACGCAGTATTTT,CASSLDPVPTQYF
TRBV6-5,16,TRBJ2-2,-,-,TGTGCCAGCAGTTACTCGATTCCGGGAGAGACCGGGGAGCTGTTTTTT,CASSYSIPGETGELFF
TRBV20-1,13,TRBJ2-3,-,few,TGCAGTGCTAGAAGGGATCTCACAGATACGCAGTATTTT,CSARRDLTDTQYF
TRBV5-1,12,TRBJ1-2,-,-,TGCGCCAGCAGCTTCACAGGCGTCGACTACACCTTC,CASSFTGVDYTF
TRBV6-1,15,TRBJ1-6,-,few,TGTGCCAGCAGATCCCCCGGCCCCCTAAATTCACCCCTCCACTTT,CASRSPGPLNSPLHF
TRBV5-1,15,TRBJ2-7,-,-,TGCGCCAGCAGCTTGGTAGGGTCAAGCTCCTACGAGCAGTACTTC,CASSLVGSSSYEQYF
TRBV11-2,16,TRBJ2-6,-,many,TGTGCCAGCAGCTTAGTCGGGGTGACTGGGGCCAACGTCCTGACTTTC,CASSLVGVTGANVLTF
TRBV12-3/TRBV12-4,17,TRBJ2-2,TRBD2,-,TGTGCCAGCAGTTCCCCGAGACTAGCGGGAGTTCCCGGGGAGCTGTTTTTT,CASSSPRLAGVPGELFF
TRBV21-1,12,TRBJ1-5,-,-,TGTGCCAGCAGCATACGGGCTCAGCCCCAGCATTTT,CASSIRAQPQHF
TRBV29-1,15,TRBJ2-5,TRBD1,-,TGCAGCGTTGAGGGCTACCGGGACAGCACGGAGACCCAGTACTTC,CSVEGYRDSTETQYF
TRBV27,17,TRBJ2-1,TRBD2,-,TGTGCCAGCAGTCCTCTGAGACTAGCGGGAGGGTGGGATGAGCAGTTCTTC,CASSPLRLAGGWDEQFF
TRBV7-6,16,TRBJ2-7,TRBD2,few,TGTGCCAGCAGCCTAGCCCCTCTAGCGGGAAACTACGAGCAGTACTTC,CASSLAPLAGNYEQYF
TRBV6-2/TRBV6-3,14,TRBJ1-2,-,once,TGTGCCAGCAGTCGGACAGCGATAAACTATGGCTACACCTTC,CASSRTAINYGYTF
TRBV5-1,15,TRBJ2-7,-,-,TGCGCCAGCAGGAGGGAGATTCAGGTCCTCTACGAGCAGTACTTC,CASRREIQVLYEQYF
TRBV5-1,15,TRBJ2-7,TRBD1,few,TGCGCCAGCAGCTTCACCGGGACAGGTGCTCTCGAGCAGTACTTC,CASSFTGTGALEQYF
TRBV29-1,14,TRBJ2-1,-,-,TGCAGCGTTGGAGGGAGTACCTCCTACAATGAGCAGTTCTTC,CSVGGSTSYNEQFF
TRBV5-1,12,TRBJ1-1,TRBD1,-,TGCGCCAGCAGTTCCGGGACAGTGGAAGCTTTCTTT,CASSSGTVEAFF
TRBV7-2,13,TRBJ1-1,-,few,TGTGCCAGCAGCTCGTCCTGGGCGGGTGAAGCTTTCTTT,CASSSSWAGEAFF
TRBV5-1,15,TRBJ2-1,-,-,TGCGCCAGCAGCTTAGGACAACAATCCTACAATGAGCAGTTCTTC,CASSLGQQSYNEQFF
TRBV5-1,15,TRBJ2-5,TRBD2,few,TGCGCCAGCAGCTTGGCACATAGCGGGAGAGAGACCCAGTACTTC,CASSLAHSGRETQYF
TRBV5-1,13,TRBJ1-1,-,few,TGCGCCAGCAGCTCCGACTTGAACACTGAAGCTTTCTTT,CASSSDLNTEAFF
TRBV11-2,15,TRBJ2-3,-,few,TGTGCCAGCAGCTTAGCCATGGGACTTACAGATACGCAGTATTTT,CASSLAMGLTDTQYF
TRBV29-1,14,TRBJ2-2,-,-,TGCAGCGTGTCCGTGGGCGGCAACACCGGGGAGCTGTTTTTT,CSVSVGGNTGELFF
TRBV10-3,11,TRBJ2-7,-,few,TGTGCCATCAGTGACAAGGTCGAGCAGTACTTC,CAISDKVEQYF
TRBV20-1,11,TRBJ2-1,-,-,TGCAGTGCTAGATTTCACCACCAGCAGTTCTTC,CSARFHHQQFF
TRBV5-1,15,TRBJ2-1,-,-,TGCGCCAGCAGCTTGGACAGCGGAAACTACAATGAGCAGTTCTTC,CASSLDSGNYNEQFF
TRBV20-1,18,TRBJ2-3,-,-,TGCAGTGCTAGAGGCGGGACCCGCCTGGTCGGCGGCACAGATACGCAGTATTTT,CSARGGTRLVGGTDTQYF
TRBV5-1,13,TRBJ1-1,-,-,TGCGCCAGCAGCTTGGATCCGGGGACAGAAGCTTTCTTT,CASSLDPGTEAFF
TRBV5-1,13,TRBJ2-7,-,-,TGCGCCAGCAGCCGGGACCCCTGGAACGAGCAGTACTTC,CASSRDPWNEQYF
TRBV28,15,TRBJ1-3,-,few,TGTGCCAGCACCGGTTGGGGGGCGCGGGGAAACACCATATATTTT,CASTGWGARGNTIYF
TRBV5-6,12,TRBJ2-1,-,few,TGTGCCAGCAGCTATGGGCCCGATGAGCAGTTCTTC,CASSYGPDEQFF